A few counts support the clone carrying this T cell receptor beta chain. The source of the sample is a study of blood T cell repertoires in COVID-19. Overall study: Sources were T cells, B-cell-depleted T cells, or PBMCs; the material itself was cDNA or gDNA.

Profiled with immunoSEQ multiplex PCR; TCRdb holds only in-frame clones, not every one. The table has 250,000 to 350,000 clones, nearly 90% seen once; the top ten hold roughly 4.3%. This CDR3 spans 15 amino acids. The trim removed 3 bases at V and 0 bases at J, leaving 3 bases unmatched. The germline V gene encodes CDR1 LGHNT and CDR2 FRNRAP. Ages ranged from about 18 to 89 years, with residence in approximately 25 US areas. The sequenced sample consisted of PBMCs or T cells enriched from blood (not recorded which). The clonotype originates from a woman under 30 with acute COVID-19. The chain is built from TRBV12-5 and TRBJ1-1; 8 bases match TRBD1. This CDR3 is CASGLSGGLNTEAFF. The DNA for the CDR3 is TGTGCTAGTGGTTTATCAGGGGGCCTGAACACTGAAGCTTTCTTT.